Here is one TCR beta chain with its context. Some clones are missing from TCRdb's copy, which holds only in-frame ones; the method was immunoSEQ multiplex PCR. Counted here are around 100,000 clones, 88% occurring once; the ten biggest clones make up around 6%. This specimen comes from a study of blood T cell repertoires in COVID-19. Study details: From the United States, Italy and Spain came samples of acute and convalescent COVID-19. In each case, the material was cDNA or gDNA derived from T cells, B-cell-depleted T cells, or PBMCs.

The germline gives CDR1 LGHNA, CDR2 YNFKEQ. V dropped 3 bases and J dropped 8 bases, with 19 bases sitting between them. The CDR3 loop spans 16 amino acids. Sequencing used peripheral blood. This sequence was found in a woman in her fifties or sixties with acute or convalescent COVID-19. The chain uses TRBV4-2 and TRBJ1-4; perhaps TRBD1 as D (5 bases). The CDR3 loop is CASSHGGDSNGEKLFF. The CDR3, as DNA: TGTGCCAGCAGCCATGGAGGGGACTCGAACGGCGAAAAACTGTTTTTT.